A single sample gave rise to the 8 T cell receptor beta chains below, sequenced in a study of cytomegalovirus exposure and HLA in healthy donors. The study ran its PCR with 60 Vbeta and 13 Jbeta primers. The data were produced by immunoSEQ multiplex PCR, yet TCRdb's version contains in-frame clones alone and is incomplete. The table records about 160,000 clones, about four fifths of them present only once. Sequencing was carried out using PBMCs. The receptors derive from a woman aged 45-65 years in good health and CMV-seropositive.

J is TRBJ1-1 and V is TRBV6-1; 8 nucleotides match TRBD1. The CDR3 has 15 amino acids. Germline V gene data show CDR1 as MNHNS and CDR2 as SASEGT. With 8 bases clipped from V and 1 base from J, the junction kept 9 bases outside the gene matches. The CDR3 bases are TGTGCCAGCGCGTTGGACGGGACAGGGAACACTGAAGCTTTCTTT. Translation gives CASALDGTGNTEAFF.

The rearrangement joins TRBV29-1 to TRBJ1-1, with D unclear. Germline V CDR1 and CDR2: SQVTM, ANQGSEA. The length of the CDR3 is 12 residues. The V end lost 0 bases, the J end lost 7 bases, and 9 bases lay between the germline ends. The CDR3: CSVEDLGGEAFF. CDR3 DNA sequence: TGCAGCGTTGAAGATCTCGGTGGTGAAGCTTTCTTT.

This chain uses TRBV28 with TRBJ1-2; a weak D match, TRBD1 (5 bases). CDR1 MDHEN and CDR2 SYDVKM come from the germline V gene. The V gene lost 7 bases and the J gene lost 4 bases, with 16 bases spanning the gap. This CDR3 spans 14 amino acids. The CDR3: CASTGGTTTYGYTF. The DNA for the CDR3 is TGTGCCAGCACCGGGGGGACTACGACCTATGGCTACACCTTC.

The rearrangement joins TRBV7-2 to TRBJ2-7, with 8 positions matching TRBD1. Germline values: CDR1 SGHTA, CDR2 FQGNSA. The CDR3 totals 14 residues. The trim removed 5 bases at V and 2 bases at J, leaving 5 bases unmatched. CDR3 protein: CASSPQGGPYEQYF. The CDR3 bases are TGTGCCAGCAGCCCACAGGGGGGTCCCTACGAGCAGTACTTC.

The chain couples TRBV5-4 to TRBJ2-7, with TRBD2 identical over 14 bases. This CDR3 is 16 amino acids long. Germline lookup yields CDR1 SGHNT and CDR2 YYREEE (reference sequence). Unmatched junction bases numbered 6, after V lost 4 bases and J lost 3 bases. CDR3 residues: CASSQGTSGSFYEQYF. CDR3 DNA: TGTGCCAGCAGCCAAGGGACTAGCGGGAGCTTCTACGAGCAGTACTTC.

The genes are TRBV5-1 and TRBJ1-2; a possible D gene is TRBD1 (5 bases). CDR1 SGHRS and CDR2 YFSETQ come from the germline V gene. This CDR3 has 14 amino acids. Trimming pared 0 bases from V and 1 base from J, leaving 7 bases between. The CDR3 here is CASSLGDSNYGYTF. The CDR3 DNA sequence: TGCGCCAGCAGCTTGGGAGACAGTAACTATGGCTACACCTTC.

The V and J genes are TRBV5-4 and TRBJ2-5; 8 nucleotides align to TRBD1. V lost 4 bases to trimming and J lost 2 bases; unmatched junction nucleotides: 10. The CDR3 runs to 16 residues. Germline CDR1 SGHNT, CDR2 YYREEE (reference sequence). CDR3 amino acids: CASSHQRDRPQETQYF. As DNA, the CDR3 is TGTGCCAGCAGCCATCAAAGGGACAGGCCGCAAGAGACCCAGTACTTC.

This clone was counted only a few times. The chain has TRBV5-1 and TRBJ1-1; TRBD1 agrees at 8 bases. Germline values: CDR1 SGHRS, CDR2 YFSETQ. After removal of 4 bases from V and 2 bases from J, the junction contained 4 bases not matched to a gene. The CDR3 has 14 residues. The CDR3 protein is CASSPGQGNTEAFF. The CDR3 DNA is TGCGCCAGCAGCCCTGGACAGGGCAACACTGAAGCTTTCTTT.